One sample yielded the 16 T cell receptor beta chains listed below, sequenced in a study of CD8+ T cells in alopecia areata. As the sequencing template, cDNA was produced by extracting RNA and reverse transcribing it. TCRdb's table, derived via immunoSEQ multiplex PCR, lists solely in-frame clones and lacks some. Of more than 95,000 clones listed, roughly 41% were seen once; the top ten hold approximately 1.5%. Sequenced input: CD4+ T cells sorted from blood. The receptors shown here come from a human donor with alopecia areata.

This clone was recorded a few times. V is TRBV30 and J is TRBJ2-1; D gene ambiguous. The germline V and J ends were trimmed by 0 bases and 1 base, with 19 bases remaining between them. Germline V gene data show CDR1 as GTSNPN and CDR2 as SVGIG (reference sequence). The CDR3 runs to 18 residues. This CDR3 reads CAWSVLSATLRSYNEQFF. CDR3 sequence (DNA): TGTGCCTGGAGTGTACTGTCGGCAACACTAAGATCCTACAATGAGCAGTTCTTC.

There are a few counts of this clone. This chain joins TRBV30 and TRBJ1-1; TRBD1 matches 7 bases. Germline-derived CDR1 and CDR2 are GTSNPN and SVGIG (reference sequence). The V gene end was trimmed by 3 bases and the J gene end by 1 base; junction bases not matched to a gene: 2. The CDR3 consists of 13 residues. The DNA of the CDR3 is TGTGCCTGGAGGGGACAGCGGAACACTGAAGCTTTCTTT. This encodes CAWRGQRNTEAFF. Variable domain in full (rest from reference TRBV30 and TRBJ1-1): SQTIHQWPATLVQPVGSPLSLECTVEGTSNPNLYWYRQAAGRGLQLLFYSVGIGQISSEVPQNLSASRPQDRQFILSSKKLLLSDSGFYLCAWRGQRNTEAFFGQGTRLTVV.

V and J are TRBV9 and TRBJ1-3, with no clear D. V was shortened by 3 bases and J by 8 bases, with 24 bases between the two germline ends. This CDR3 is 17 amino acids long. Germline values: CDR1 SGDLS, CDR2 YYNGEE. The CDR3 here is CASSARTMAAGVDTIYF. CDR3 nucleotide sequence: TGTGCCAGCAGCGCCCGCACCATGGCAGCTGGTGTGGACACCATATATTTT.

This CDR3 reads CAWTPGQGRQETQYF. The CDR3 nucleotides read TGTGCCTGGACCCCAGGGCAGGGGAGGCAAGAGACCCAGTACTTC. This sequence joins TRBV30 and TRBJ2-5, with D perhaps matching TRBD1 or TRBD2 (6 bases each). Germline V CDR1 and CDR2: GTSNPN, SVGIG (reference sequence). V was shortened by 4 bases and J by 2 bases, with 17 bases between the two germline ends. This CDR3 region has 15 residues.

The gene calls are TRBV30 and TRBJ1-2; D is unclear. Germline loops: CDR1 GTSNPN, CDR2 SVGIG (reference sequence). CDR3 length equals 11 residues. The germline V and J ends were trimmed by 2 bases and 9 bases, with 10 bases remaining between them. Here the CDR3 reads CAWSWAFSYTF. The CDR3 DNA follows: TGTGCCTGGAGTTGGGCTTTCAGCTACACCTTC.

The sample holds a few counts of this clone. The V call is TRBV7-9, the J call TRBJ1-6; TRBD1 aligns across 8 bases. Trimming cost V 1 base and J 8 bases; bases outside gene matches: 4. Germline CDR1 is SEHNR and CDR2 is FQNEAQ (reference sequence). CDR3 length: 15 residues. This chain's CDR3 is CASSLGGTGDSPLHF. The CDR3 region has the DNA TGTGCCAGCAGCTTAGGTGGGACAGGAGATTCACCCCTCCACTTT.

The CDR3 DNA is TGTGCCAGCAGCTTAGGGGTAGCGGCAGATACGCAGTATTTT. As protein: CASSLGVAADTQYF. The V gene is TRBV7-2, the J gene TRBJ2-3, with a weak D call TRBD2 (6 bases). CDR3 length equals 14 residues. The V gene lost 1 base and the J gene lost 4 bases, with 9 bases spanning the gap. CDR1 is SGHTA and CDR2 is FQGNSA in the germline V gene.

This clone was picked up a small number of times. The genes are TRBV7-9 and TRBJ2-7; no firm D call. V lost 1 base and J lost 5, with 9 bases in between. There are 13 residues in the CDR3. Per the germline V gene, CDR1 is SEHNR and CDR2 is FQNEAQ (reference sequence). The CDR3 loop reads CASSLDWLDEQYF. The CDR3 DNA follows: TGTGCCAGCAGCTTAGATTGGTTAGACGAGCAGTACTTC.

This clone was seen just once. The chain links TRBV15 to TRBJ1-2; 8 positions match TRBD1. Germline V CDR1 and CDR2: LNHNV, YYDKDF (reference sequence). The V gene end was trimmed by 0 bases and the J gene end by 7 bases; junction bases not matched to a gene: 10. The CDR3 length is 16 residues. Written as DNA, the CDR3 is TGTGCCACCAGCAGAGATTCTGTGGCAGGGGGCTTTGGCTACACCTTC. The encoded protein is CATSRDSVAGGFGYTF.

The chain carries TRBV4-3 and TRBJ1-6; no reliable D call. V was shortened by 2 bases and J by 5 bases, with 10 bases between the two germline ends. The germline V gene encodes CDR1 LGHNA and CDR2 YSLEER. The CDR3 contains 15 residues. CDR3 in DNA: TGCGCCAGCAGCCAATGGGGTTCCGATAATTCACCCCTCCACTTT. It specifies CASSQWGSDNSPLHF.

The CDR3: CASSLREKLTQYF. The CDR3 DNA reads TGTGCCAGCAGCTTACGGGAGAAACTAACGCAGTATTTT. The gene calls are TRBV7-9 and TRBJ2-3, with D possibly being TRBD2 (6 bases). The V gene's germline CDR1 is SEHNR and CDR2 FQNEAQ (reference sequence). This CDR3 is 13 amino acids long. With 2 bases removed from V and 9 bases from J, the gap between germline ends came to 12 bases.

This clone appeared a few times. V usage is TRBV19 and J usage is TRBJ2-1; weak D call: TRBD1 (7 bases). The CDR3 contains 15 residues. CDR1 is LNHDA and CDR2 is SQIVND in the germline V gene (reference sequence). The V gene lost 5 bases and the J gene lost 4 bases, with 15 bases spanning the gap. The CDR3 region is CASSSGDSLYNEQFF. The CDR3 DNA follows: TGTGCCAGTAGTTCGGGGGACAGTTTATACAATGAGCAGTTCTTC.

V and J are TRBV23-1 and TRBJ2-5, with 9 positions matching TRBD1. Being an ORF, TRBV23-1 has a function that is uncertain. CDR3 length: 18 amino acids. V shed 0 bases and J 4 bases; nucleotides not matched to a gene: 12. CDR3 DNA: TGCGCCAGCAGTCAATCCGGGGGGACAGGGAGTGCGTTAGAGACCCAGTACTTC. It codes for CASSQSGGTGSALETQYF.

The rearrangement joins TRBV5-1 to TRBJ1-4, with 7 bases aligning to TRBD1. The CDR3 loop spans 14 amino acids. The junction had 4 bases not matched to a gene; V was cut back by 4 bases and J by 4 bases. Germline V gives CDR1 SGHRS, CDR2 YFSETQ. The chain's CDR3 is CASSRTGYNEKLFF. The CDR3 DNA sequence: TGCGCCAGCAGCCGGACAGGTTATAATGAAAAACTGTTTTTT.

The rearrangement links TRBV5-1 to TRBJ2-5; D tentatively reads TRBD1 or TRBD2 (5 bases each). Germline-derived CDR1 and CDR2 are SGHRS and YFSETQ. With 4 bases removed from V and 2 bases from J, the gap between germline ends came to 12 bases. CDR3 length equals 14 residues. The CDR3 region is CASSQGRAQETQYF. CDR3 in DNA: TGCGCCAGCAGCCAGGGACGGGCTCAAGAGACCCAGTACTTC.

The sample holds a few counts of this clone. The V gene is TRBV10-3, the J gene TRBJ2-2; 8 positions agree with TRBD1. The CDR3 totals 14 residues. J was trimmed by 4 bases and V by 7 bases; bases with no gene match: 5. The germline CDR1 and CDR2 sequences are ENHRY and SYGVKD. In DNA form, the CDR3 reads TGTGCCATCAAGGGTACAGGGGGCACCGGGGAGCTGTTTTTT. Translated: CAIKGTGGTGELFF.